This T cell receptor beta chain was sequenced in a study of blood T cell repertoires in COVID-19. Looking at the study overall: Acute and convalescent COVID-19 specimens originated in the United States, Italy and Spain.

Libraries were prepared by immunoSEQ multiplex PCR; TCRdb keeps only in-frame clonotypes and omits some of them. This table has roughly 38,000 clones, about 88% appearing once. V lost 5 bases to trimming and J lost 5 bases; unmatched junction nucleotides: 2. The CDR3 runs 12 residues. Germline V gene sequence: CDR1 SGHAT, CDR2 FQNNGV. The sequenced sample was peripheral blood. The origin of this receptor is a man aged 45-65 years in a cohort sampled during active COVID-19. This sequence joins TRBV11-2 and TRBJ1-1; TRBD1 matches at 7 bases. CDR3 amino acids: CASSQGGTEAFF. The CDR3 DNA reads TGTGCCAGCAGCCAGGGGGGAACTGAAGCTTTCTTT.